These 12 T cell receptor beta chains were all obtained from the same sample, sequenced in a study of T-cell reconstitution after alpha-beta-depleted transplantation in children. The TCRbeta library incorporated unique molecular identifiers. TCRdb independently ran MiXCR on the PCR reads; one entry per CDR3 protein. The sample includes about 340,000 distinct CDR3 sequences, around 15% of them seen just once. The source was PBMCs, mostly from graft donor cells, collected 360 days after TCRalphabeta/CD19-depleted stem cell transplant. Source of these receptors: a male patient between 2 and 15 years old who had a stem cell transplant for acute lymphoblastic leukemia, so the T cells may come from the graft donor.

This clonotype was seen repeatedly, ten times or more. CDR3 coding DNA: TGCAGCGCCCGGGGGATGGCTGAAGCTTTCTTT. This encodes CSARGMAEAFF. V gene TRBV29-1 combines with J gene TRBJ1-1, with a possible D match to TRBD1 (5 bases). V was pared by 7 bases and J by 6 bases, with 12 bases between. The CDR3 length is 11 residues. Germline loops: CDR1 SQVTM, CDR2 ANQGSEA.

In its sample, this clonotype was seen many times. Here the CDR3 DNA reads TGTGCCAGCAGCGTAGTTCCGGGGGAATACGGCTACACCTTC. Residues: CASSVVPGEYGYTF. This sequence joins TRBV9 and TRBJ1-2, with D possibly matching TRBD1 (5 bases). The CDR3 totals 14 residues. V lost 0 bases and J 8 bases, leaving 14 bases between the germline ends. Germline lookup yields CDR1 SGDLS and CDR2 YYNGEE.

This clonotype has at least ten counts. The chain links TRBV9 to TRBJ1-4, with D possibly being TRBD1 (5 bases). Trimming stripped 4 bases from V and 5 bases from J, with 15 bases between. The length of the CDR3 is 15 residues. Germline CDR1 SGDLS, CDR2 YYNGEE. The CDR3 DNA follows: TGTGCCAGCAGCCCCCGGGGCAGGGCGAATGAAAAACTGTTTTTT. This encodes CASSPRGRANEKLFF.

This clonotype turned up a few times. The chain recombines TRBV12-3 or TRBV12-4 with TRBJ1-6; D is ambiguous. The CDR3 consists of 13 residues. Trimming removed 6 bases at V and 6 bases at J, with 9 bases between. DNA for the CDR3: TGTGCCAGCAGCCACGATAGTAATTCACCCCTCCACTTT. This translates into CASSHDSNSPLHF.

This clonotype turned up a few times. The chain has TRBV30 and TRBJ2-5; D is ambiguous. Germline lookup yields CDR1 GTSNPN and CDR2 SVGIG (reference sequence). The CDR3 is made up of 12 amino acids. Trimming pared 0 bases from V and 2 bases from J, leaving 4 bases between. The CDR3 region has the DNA TGTGCCTGGAGTGTAGAGCAAGAGACCCAGTACTTC. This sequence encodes CAWSVEQETQYF.

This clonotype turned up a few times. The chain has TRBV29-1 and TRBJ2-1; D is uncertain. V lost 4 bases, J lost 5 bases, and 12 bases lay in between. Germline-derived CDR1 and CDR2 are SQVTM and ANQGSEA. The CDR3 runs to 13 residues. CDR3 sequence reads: CSVVVQVNNEQFF. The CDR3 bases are TGCAGCGTTGTCGTGCAGGTAAACAATGAGCAGTTCTTC.

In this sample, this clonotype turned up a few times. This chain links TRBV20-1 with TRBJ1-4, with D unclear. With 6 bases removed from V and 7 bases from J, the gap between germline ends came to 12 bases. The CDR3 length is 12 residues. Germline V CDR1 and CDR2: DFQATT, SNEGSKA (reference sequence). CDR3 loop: CSADLWGEKLFF. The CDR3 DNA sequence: TGCAGTGCCGACCTCTGGGGTGAAAAACTGTTTTTT.

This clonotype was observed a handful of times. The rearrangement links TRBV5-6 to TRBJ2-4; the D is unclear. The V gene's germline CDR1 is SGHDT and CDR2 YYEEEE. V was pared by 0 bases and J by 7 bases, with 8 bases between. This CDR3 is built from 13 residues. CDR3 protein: CASSLAGANIQYF. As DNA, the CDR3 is TGTGCCAGCAGCTTGGCCGGCGCGAACATTCAGTACTTC.

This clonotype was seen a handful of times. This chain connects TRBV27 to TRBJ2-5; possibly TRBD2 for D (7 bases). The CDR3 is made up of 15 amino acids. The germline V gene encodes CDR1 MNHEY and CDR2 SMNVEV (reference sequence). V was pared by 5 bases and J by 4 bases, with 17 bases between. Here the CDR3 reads CASSPASGGAETQYF. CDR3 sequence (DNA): TGTGCCAGCAGTCCGGCGTCGGGGGGCGCAGAGACCCAGTACTTC.

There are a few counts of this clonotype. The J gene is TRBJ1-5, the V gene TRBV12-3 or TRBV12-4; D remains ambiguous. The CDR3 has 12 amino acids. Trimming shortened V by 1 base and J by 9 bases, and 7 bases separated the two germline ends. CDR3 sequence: CASSLGLRPQHF. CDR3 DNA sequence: TGTGCCAGCAGTTTAGGCTTGAGGCCCCAGCATTTT.

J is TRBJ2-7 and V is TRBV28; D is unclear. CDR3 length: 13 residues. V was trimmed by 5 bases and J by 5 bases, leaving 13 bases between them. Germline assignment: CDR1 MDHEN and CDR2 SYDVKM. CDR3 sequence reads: CASSTAGWDEQYF. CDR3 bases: TGTGCCAGCAGTACGGCAGGCTGGGACGAGCAGTACTTC.

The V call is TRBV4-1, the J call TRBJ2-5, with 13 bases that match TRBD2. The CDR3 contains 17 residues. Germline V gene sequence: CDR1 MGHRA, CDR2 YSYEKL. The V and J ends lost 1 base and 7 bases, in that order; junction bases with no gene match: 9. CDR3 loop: CASSQAGTSGKEGTQYF. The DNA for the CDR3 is TGCGCCAGCAGCCAAGCGGGGACTAGCGGGAAAGAGGGGACCCAGTACTTC.